This entry lists 16 T cell receptor beta chains sequenced from one sample in a study of blood T cell repertoires in COVID-19. The method was immunoSEQ multiplex PCR; TCRdb's version includes in-frame clones alone and lacks a portion of them. The data show around 200,000 clones, about 83% seen once. Sequencing was done on a sample of peripheral blood. Receptor source: a woman between 40 and 50 years old with active or convalescent COVID-19.

This sequence joins TRBV27 and TRBJ2-1; the match to TRBD1 covers 9 bases. Unmatched junction bases numbered 9, after V lost 3 bases and J lost 9 bases. The CDR3 is made up of 15 amino acids. Germline values: CDR1 MNHEY, CDR2 SMNVEV (reference sequence). In DNA form, the CDR3 reads TGTGCCAGCAGTTTTTTGGGACAGGGTCAAGGTGAGCAGTTCTTC. Translated: CASSFLGQGQGEQFF.

The rearrangement links TRBV6-1 to TRBJ2-7; D perhaps matches TRBD1 (5 bases). The CDR3 length is 14 residues. Germline-derived CDR1 and CDR2 are MNHNS and SASEGT. V gave up 0 bases and J gave up 5 bases, with 11 bases separating them. CDR3: CASSEAMWGHEQYF. Written as DNA, the CDR3 is TGTGCCAGCAGTGAAGCGATGTGGGGCCACGAGCAGTACTTC.

The V and J genes are TRBV3-1 (or the pseudogene TRBV3-2) and TRBJ2-7; D may be TRBD2 (6 bases). The CDR3 spans 15 residues. Trimming pared 0 bases from V and 3 bases from J, leaving 12 bases between. Germline V CDR1 and CDR2: LGHDT, YNNKEL (reference sequence). The CDR3 here is CASSQDYGSGYEQYF. CDR3 nucleotides: TGTGCCAGCAGCCAAGATTACGGGAGTGGCTACGAGCAGTACTTC.

The genes are TRBV29-1 and TRBJ2-7; tentatively, D is TRBD2 (5 bases). The V gene's germline CDR1 is SQVTM and CDR2 ANQGSEA. Between the trimmed V and J ends, which lost 2 bases and 5 bases, there was a span of 13 bases. There are 13 residues in the CDR3. The DNA of the CDR3 is TGCAGCGTTGAATACGGGATTGCCGACGAGCAGTACTTC. Amino acids: CSVEYGIADEQYF.

Of note for this clone: The identical CDR3 is also encoded by other nucleotide sequences in the sample. The V call is TRBV6-5, the J call TRBJ1-2; possible D gene TRBD1, 5 bases. Trimming stripped 0 bases from V and 2 bases from J, with 7 bases between. Germline V gene lookup returns CDR1 MNHEY and CDR2 SVGAGI. This CDR3 region has 14 residues. This CDR3 is CASSYSGQNYGYTF. The CDR3 region has the DNA TGTGCCAGCAGTTACTCGGGGCAGAACTATGGCTACACCTTC.

This clone was seen repeatedly, ten times or more. The rearrangement joins TRBV14 to TRBJ1-2; no clear D. The CDR3 runs 13 residues. V was cut by 2 bases and J by 4 bases, with 8 bases left in between. The germline V gene encodes CDR1 SGHDN and CDR2 FVKESK. The CDR3 protein is CASSQTSIYGYTF. In DNA form, the CDR3 reads TGTGCCAGCAGCCAAACAAGTATCTATGGCTACACCTTC.

This clone was seen a few times. The gene calls are TRBV7-9 and TRBJ2-1; TRBD1 matches 10 bases. CDR1 and CDR2 (germline): SEHNR, FQNEAQ (reference sequence). Germline trimming cut 5 bases from V and 7 bases from J; bases unmatched to any gene: 5. The CDR3 consists of 14 residues. The CDR3 here is CASSPLGQGNEQFF. The CDR3 DNA reads as TGTGCCAGCAGCCCGCTGGGACAGGGGAATGAGCAGTTCTTC.

The genes are TRBV6-6 and TRBJ1-1; 7 bases are shared with TRBD1. This CDR3 is 14 amino acids long. Per the germline V gene, CDR1 is MNHNY and CDR2 is SVGAGI (reference sequence). Trimming at V came to 5 bases and at J to 0 bases, leaving 3 bases not matched to a gene. CDR3 sequence reads: CASSIQGVNTEAFF. The CDR3 DNA reads as TGTGCCAGCAGTATCCAGGGGGTGAACACTGAAGCTTTCTTT.

The V and J genes are TRBV2 and TRBJ1-4, with 9 bases lining up with TRBD1. Trimming cost V 3 bases and J 8 bases; bases outside gene matches: 7. CDR3 length: 15 residues. Germline V CDR1 and CDR2: SNHLY, FYNNEI. The DNA of the CDR3 is TGTGCCAGCAGTGATGGGGGACAGGGAGAAGAAAAACTGTTTTTT. Its protein is CASSDGGQGEEKLFF.

Only a few counts were recorded for this clone. This chain links TRBV4-1 with TRBJ2-1; TRBD2 aligns across 11 bases. CDR1 and CDR2 from the germline V gene are MGHRA and YSYEKL. The length of the CDR3 is 19 residues. After removal of 0 bases from V and 0 bases from J, the junction contained 7 bases not matched to a gene. DNA of the CDR3: TGCGCCAGCAGCCAAGACATCGGACTAGCGGGTTACTCCTACAATGAGCAGTTCTTC. Its translation: CASSQDIGLAGYSYNEQFF.

The J gene is TRBJ2-3, the V gene TRBV29-1; 13 bases are a match to TRBD2. The CDR3 spans 15 residues. The germline V gene encodes CDR1 SQVTM and CDR2 ANQGSEA. The ends lost 5 bases at V and 0 bases at J; junction bases unmatched: 2. The DNA of the CDR3 is TGCAGCGTTCAACTAGCGGGGGGGAGCACAGATACGCAGTATTTT. It yields the protein CSVQLAGGSTDTQYF.

A few counts support this clone. At the DNA level, this CDR3 is encoded by other sequences in the same sample as well. The V call is TRBV20-1, the J call TRBJ1-1; D not certain. The CDR3 sequence is 11 residues long. The V gene's germline CDR1 is DFQATT and CDR2 SNEGSKA (reference sequence). Trimming removed 6 bases from V and 4 bases from J, with 9 bases in between. The DNA for the CDR3 is TGCAGTGCCCCTCGGGGCACTGAAGCTTTCTTT. Encoded protein: CSAPRGTEAFF.

The rearrangement links TRBV7-2 to TRBJ1-4; 8 bases line up with TRBD1. The CDR3 is made up of 17 amino acids. With 1 base clipped from V and 3 bases from J, the junction kept 7 bases outside the gene matches. The germline V gene has CDR1 SGHTA and CDR2 FQGNSA. The CDR3 protein is CASSLVPGGQSNEKLFF. CDR3 DNA: TGTGCCAGCAGCTTAGTGCCAGGGGGCCAGTCTAATGAAAAACTGTTTTTT.

V gene TRBV19 combines with J gene TRBJ1-1; D call uncertain. With 2 bases removed from V and 1 base from J, the gap between germline ends came to 14 bases. This CDR3 comprises 16 residues. CDR1 and CDR2 from the germline V gene are LNHDA and SQIVND (reference sequence). Written as DNA, the CDR3 is TGTGCCAGTAGTATACGGCAGGCCCCGACGAACACTGAAGCTTTCTTT. It translates to CASSIRQAPTNTEAFF.

V and J are TRBV27 and TRBJ2-5; a weak D match, TRBD1 (6 bases). CDR3 length: 15 amino acids. Trimming pared 6 bases from V and 2 bases from J, leaving 16 bases between. In germline, CDR1 is MNHEY, CDR2 SMNVEV (reference sequence). CDR3: CASRPRGGSQETQYF. CDR3 DNA: TGTGCCAGCAGGCCCAGGGGTGGTTCGCAAGAGACCCAGTACTTC.

The chain combines TRBV5-4 with TRBJ2-1; possibly TRBD2 for D (5 bases). CDR3 size: 13 residues. The V end lost 4 bases, the J end lost 7 bases, and 12 bases lay between the germline ends. Per germline, CDR1 SGHNT and CDR2 YYREEE (reference sequence). The CDR3 reads CASSLAGGNEQFF. DNA for the CDR3: TGTGCCAGCAGCCTCGCTGGAGGAAATGAGCAGTTCTTC.